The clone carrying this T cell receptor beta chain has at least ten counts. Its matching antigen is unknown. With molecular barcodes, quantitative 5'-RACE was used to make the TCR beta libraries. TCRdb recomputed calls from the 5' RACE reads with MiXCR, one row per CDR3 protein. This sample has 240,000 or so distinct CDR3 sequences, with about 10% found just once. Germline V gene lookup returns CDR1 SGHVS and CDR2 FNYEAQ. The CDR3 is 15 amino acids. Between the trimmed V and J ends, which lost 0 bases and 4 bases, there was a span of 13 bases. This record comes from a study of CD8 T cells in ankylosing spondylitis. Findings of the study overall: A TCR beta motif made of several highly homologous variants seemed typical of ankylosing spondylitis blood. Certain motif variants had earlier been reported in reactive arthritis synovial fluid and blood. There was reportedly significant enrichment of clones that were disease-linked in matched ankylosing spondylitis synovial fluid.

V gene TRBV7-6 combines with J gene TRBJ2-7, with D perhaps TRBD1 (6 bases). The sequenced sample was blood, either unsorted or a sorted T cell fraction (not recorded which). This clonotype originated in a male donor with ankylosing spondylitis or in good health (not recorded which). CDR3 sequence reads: CASSLADGQLYEQYF. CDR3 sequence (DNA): TGTGCCAGCAGCTTAGCGGACGGACAGTTGTACGAGCAGTACTTC.